This T cell receptor beta chain stems from a study of CXCR3-negative and CXCR3-positive naive CD8 T cells (dated by TCRdb to the late 2010s). Turning to the overall study: In total, about 135 million TRB reads were obtained, corresponding to roughly 1.5 +/- 0.3 million reads per library. Diversity and physicochemical repertoire analyses covered 11 donors pooled from two independent experiments. The TRBV-TRBJ cluster analysis covered naive subsets from roughly five donors and memory cells from 3 donors.

From the cysteine up to the phenylalanine, the CDR3 has a length of 18 residues. The DNA is unrecorded. In the germline V gene (reference sequence), CDR1 corresponds to PRHDT and CDR2 to FYEKMQ. General findings and caveats noted by the study authors: Freshly isolated PBMCs were used for most assays because CXCR3 expression went down partially after cryopreservation. Comparably high repertoire diversity was found in both naive subsets, whereas much lower repertoire diversity was found in memory CD8+ T cells. TRB CDR3s from CXCR3-positive naive cells showed higher hydrophobicity (lower Kidera factor 4), lower energy, and higher strength and volume indices than CXCR3-negative naive cells. Because surface CD5, which has been linked to self-reactivity in mice, was comparable between naive subsets, TCR interaction strength was also inferred from TRB CDR3 physicochemical properties. Within the same donor, TRBV-TRBJ usage looked similar between naive CXCR3-negative and CXCR3-positive cells, but memory cells had distinct patterns.

Each CD8+ T cell subset was flow-sorted in triplicate, with 300,000 cells per subset placed directly into RLT lysis buffer. Naive CD8+ T cells were defined stringently as CD45RO-CCR7+CD27+CD95- to exclude memory contaminants. Standard density gradient centrifugation was used to isolate peripheral blood mononuclear cells from buffy coats. Naive CXCR3-negative and CXCR3-positive CD8+ T cells were flow-sorted on a FACSAria III. An RNeasy Mini Kit was used to extract total RNA from the sorted cells. Notes on this clonotype: What antigen it recognizes has not been identified.

Sequencing instrument: NextSeq 550. The Human TCR Profiling Kit (MiLaboratory) was used to make UMI-labeled 5' RACE TRB cDNA libraries. cDNA synthesis used the entire amount of extracted RNA, and PCR amplification then used the entire amount of cDNA produced. The libraries were made side by side, with each library going through the same number of PCR cycles. On the authors' methods: With a requirement of at least two reads per UMI, MIGEC and MiXCR extracted about 49,000 +/- 11,000 unique UMI-labeled TRB cDNA molecules per library. An average of around 40,000 +/- 10,000 functional in-frame TRB CDR3 nucleotide clonotypes without stop codons was found per library. After downsampling to 5000 UMI-labeled TRB molecules per sample, diversity metrics such as normalized Shannon-Wiener and Chao1 were calculated in VDJtools. For the central five CDR3 residues, VDJtools calculated physicochemical properties weighted by clonotype size, namely interaction energy, strength, volume and Kidera factor 4. One entry per CDR3 protein sequence results from the TCRdb reprocessing of the reads, with DNA left out. The V and J calls were determined by TCRdb, not by the authors. This specimen's table enumerates about 130,000 distinct CDR3 sequences. The ten largest clones represent around 0.41% of the sample.

The clonotype originates from a human donor in good health. Some clones in this sample may be carry-over from other donors' samples. The specimen sequenced was naive CXCR3+ CD8+ T cells from blood. Explained via the paper, the cell subset or site label denotes: CD45RO-CCR7+CD27+CD95- naive CD8+ T cells expressing CXCR3 (TNR3+). The sequence is built from TRBV13 and TRBJ2-6. The CDR3 corresponds to CASSSPWDRGSGANVLTF.